A selection of T cell receptor beta chains follows, all from one sample in a study of T cell repertoires in ileal Crohn's disease. Profiled with immunoSEQ multiplex PCR; TCRdb holds only in-frame clones, not every one. The sample contains about 6,900 clones, 75% to 85% of which appear only once. Material for sequencing was ileal tissue. The receptor set was obtained from an adult with Crohn's disease. Each CDR3 is given with its conserved first and last residue. The order of the fields is J gene, clone size, CDR3 length, D gene, V gene, CDR3 protein, CDR3 DNA. D genes are given only for firm matches. The size field is filled for only some rows; it gives once, few, many or a size class.

j_gene: TRBJ1-2
abundance: few
len: 14
d_gene: -
v_gene: TRBV28
CDR3aa: CASSLGLVNYGYTF
CDR3nt: TGTGCCAGCAGTCTGGGCCTTGTTAACTATGGCTACACCTTC

j_gene: TRBJ2-5
abundance: -
len: 11
d_gene: TRBD1
v_gene: TRBV10-3
CDR3aa: CAIGQAETQYF
CDR3nt: TGTGCCATTGGACAGGCCGAGACCCAGTACTTC

j_gene: TRBJ2-5
abundance: -
len: 15
d_gene: TRBD2
v_gene: TRBV27
CDR3aa: CASYRTSGDPGTQYF
CDR3nt: TGTGCCAGCTACAGGACTAGCGGGGATCCAGGGACCCAGTACTTC

j_gene: TRBJ1-2
abundance: -
len: 14
d_gene: TRBD1
v_gene: TRBV5-1
CDR3aa: CASSSGTARYGYTF
CDR3nt: TGCGCCAGCAGCTCTGGGACAGCTCGCTATGGCTACACCTTC

j_gene: TRBJ2-5
abundance: -
len: 13
d_gene: -
v_gene: TRBV30
CDR3aa: CAWSVRGTSTQYF
CDR3nt: TGTGCCTGGAGTGTACGGGGTACCTCGACCCAGTACTTC

j_gene: TRBJ2-7
abundance: -
len: 16
d_gene: -
v_gene: TRBV27
CDR3aa: CASSYSQGRRAYEQYF
CDR3nt: TGTGCCAGCAGTTACTCTCAGGGAAGGCGTGCCTACGAGCAGTACTTC

j_gene: TRBJ2-3
abundance: -
len: 15
d_gene: TRBD2
v_gene: TRBV29-1
CDR3aa: CSVVSLAGRTDTQYF
CDR3nt: TGCAGCGTTGTCAGCCTAGCGGGTCGCACAGATACGCAGTATTTT

j_gene: TRBJ2-7
abundance: once
len: 12
d_gene: -
v_gene: TRBV5-5
CDR3aa: CASSYGLYEQYF
CDR3nt: TGTGCCAGCAGCTACGGACTCTACGAGCAGTACTTC

j_gene: TRBJ1-2
abundance: -
len: 15
d_gene: -
v_gene: TRBV5-4
CDR3aa: CASSLPDRGGYGYTF
CDR3nt: TGTGCCAGCAGCTTGCCGGACAGAGGGGGCTATGGCTACACCTTC

j_gene: TRBJ1-2
abundance: -
len: 13
d_gene: -
v_gene: TRBV30
CDR3aa: CASGSSIRDGYTF
CDR3nt: TGTGCCTCGGGTTCGTCGATCCGGGATGGCTACACCTTC

j_gene: TRBJ2-7
abundance: -
len: 11
d_gene: -
v_gene: TRBV19
CDR3aa: CASGTIYEQYF
CDR3nt: TGTGCCAGTGGGACAATTTACGAGCAGTACTTC

j_gene: TRBJ1-4
abundance: -
len: 13
d_gene: -
v_gene: TRBV15
CDR3aa: CATSRTRGEKLFF
CDR3nt: TGTGCCACCAGCAGAACACGGGGTGAAAAACTGTTTTTT

j_gene: TRBJ2-1
abundance: -
len: 13
d_gene: TRBD1
v_gene: TRBV10-1
CDR3aa: CASSWDRDNEQFF
CDR3nt: TGCGCCAGCAGTTGGGACAGGGACAATGAGCAGTTCTTC

j_gene: TRBJ1-2
abundance: -
len: 15
d_gene: TRBD1
v_gene: TRBV7-9
CDR3aa: CASSASGQGLDGYTF
CDR3nt: TGTGCCAGCAGCGCCTCCGGACAGGGATTAGATGGCTACACCTTC

j_gene: TRBJ2-3
abundance: -
len: 16
d_gene: -
v_gene: TRBV5-1
CDR3aa: CASRFGRERVTDTQYF
CDR3nt: TGCGCCAGCAGGTTTGGGCGGGAAAGAGTAACAGATACGCAGTATTTT

j_gene: TRBJ2-5
abundance: -
len: 14
d_gene: -
v_gene: TRBV19
CDR3aa: CASSIVNSLETQYF
CDR3nt: TGTGCCAGTAGTATAGTTAACAGTTTGGAGACCCAGTACTTC

j_gene: TRBJ2-7
abundance: -
len: 15
d_gene: -
v_gene: TRBV7-5
CDR3aa: CVRNSVVQRVYEQYF
CDR3nt: TGTGTCAGAAACTCGGTTGTCCAGCGCGTCTACGAGCAGTACTTC

j_gene: TRBJ2-1
abundance: few
len: 15
d_gene: TRBD2
v_gene: TRBV4-2
CDR3aa: CASSQAGLAGAEQFF
CDR3nt: TGTGCCAGCAGCCAAGCGGGACTAGCGGGAGCTGAGCAGTTCTTC

j_gene: TRBJ2-7
abundance: few
len: 14
d_gene: TRBD1
v_gene: TRBV7-9
CDR3aa: CASSLGTGAHEQYF
CDR3nt: TGTGCCAGCAGCCTCGGGACAGGGGCCCACGAGCAGTACTTC

j_gene: TRBJ1-1
abundance: -
len: 14
d_gene: -
v_gene: TRBV5-6
CDR3aa: CASSILDSATEAFF
CDR3nt: TGTGCCAGCAGCATACTGGACAGTGCCACTGAAGCTTTCTTT

j_gene: TRBJ2-1
abundance: -
len: 15
d_gene: -
v_gene: TRBV27
CDR3aa: CASRPLDNSYNEQFF
CDR3nt: TGTGCCAGCAGACCACTAGATAACTCCTACAATGAGCAGTTCTTC

j_gene: TRBJ2-3
abundance: once
len: 15
d_gene: -
v_gene: TRBV4-2
CDR3aa: CASSGEWVSTDTQYF
CDR3nt: TGTGCCAGCAGCGGGGAGTGGGTTAGCACAGATACGCAGTATTTT

j_gene: TRBJ2-7
abundance: -
len: 16
d_gene: TRBD2
v_gene: TRBV4-1
CDR3aa: CASSQEPGLAGVEQYF
CDR3nt: TGCGCCAGCAGCCAAGAGCCGGGACTAGCGGGAGTTGAGCAGTACTTC

j_gene: TRBJ2-1
abundance: -
len: 16
d_gene: TRBD2
v_gene: TRBV11-3
CDR3aa: CASSSGLAGGGTEQFF
CDR3nt: TGTGCCAGCAGCTCGGGACTAGCGGGAGGGGGCACTGAGCAGTTCTTC

j_gene: TRBJ1-2
abundance: -
len: 14
d_gene: TRBD1
v_gene: TRBV6-6
CDR3aa: CASGSGTANYGYTF
CDR3nt: TGTGCCAGCGGATCCGGGACAGCTAACTATGGCTACACCTTC

j_gene: TRBJ2-5
abundance: -
len: 16
d_gene: TRBD2
v_gene: TRBV4-1
CDR3aa: CASSQYSGGGPETQYF
CDR3nt: TGCGCCAGCAGCCAATACTCTGGCGGGGGACCAGAGACCCAGTACTTC

j_gene: TRBJ2-2
abundance: -
len: 16
d_gene: TRBD2
v_gene: TRBV18
CDR3aa: CASSTGLAVNTGELFF
CDR3nt: TGTGCCAGCTCGACGGGACTAGCGGTGAACACCGGGGAGCTGTTTTTT

j_gene: TRBJ2-1
abundance: -
len: 14
d_gene: -
v_gene: TRBV28
CDR3aa: CASKTGGSYNEQFF
CDR3nt: TGTGCCAGCAAGACAGGTGGCTCCTACAATGAGCAGTTCTTC

j_gene: TRBJ2-3
abundance: -
len: 15
d_gene: TRBD1
v_gene: TRBV4-1
CDR3aa: CASSRHRGGTDTQYF
CDR3nt: TGCGCCAGCAGCCGTCACAGGGGTGGCACAGATACGCAGTATTTT

j_gene: TRBJ2-5
abundance: -
len: 13
d_gene: -
v_gene: TRBV7-9
CDR3aa: CASSLDRAETQYF
CDR3nt: TGTGCCAGCAGCTTAGACAGGGCCGAGACCCAGTACTTC

j_gene: TRBJ2-7
abundance: -
len: 15
d_gene: TRBD2
v_gene: TRBV28
CDR3aa: CASKSSGRTSYEQYF
CDR3nt: TGTGCCAGCAAATCTAGCGGGAGGACCTCCTACGAGCAGTACTTC

j_gene: TRBJ1-5
abundance: few
len: 14
d_gene: -
v_gene: TRBV19
CDR3aa: CASRLSYSNQPQHF
CDR3nt: TGTGCCAGTCGACTGTCTTATAGCAATCAGCCCCAGCATTTT

j_gene: TRBJ2-6
abundance: -
len: 17
d_gene: TRBD1
v_gene: TRBV7-9
CDR3aa: CASSLATGGAGANVLTF
CDR3nt: TGTGCCAGCAGCTTAGCGACAGGGGGCGCCGGGGCCAACGTCCTGACTTTC

j_gene: TRBJ2-7
abundance: large
len: 13
d_gene: -
v_gene: TRBV12-1
CDR3aa: CASSPPIAVQQYF
CDR3nt: TGTGCCAGCAGCCCTCCGATAGCGGTGCAACAGTACTTC

j_gene: TRBJ2-5
abundance: few
len: 15
d_gene: TRBD1
v_gene: TRBV4-1
CDR3aa: CASGPGQGARETQYF
CDR3nt: TGCGCCAGTGGCCCCGGACAGGGGGCCCGGGAGACCCAGTACTTC

j_gene: TRBJ2-2
abundance: few
len: 12
d_gene: -
v_gene: TRBV9
CDR3aa: CASSVGPGELFF
CDR3nt: TGTGCCAGCAGCGTAGGGCCCGGGGAGCTGTTTTTT

j_gene: TRBJ1-5
abundance: -
len: 15
d_gene: TRBD1
v_gene: TRBV28
CDR3aa: CASSLDRGGNQPQHF
CDR3nt: TGTGCCAGCAGCCTGGACAGGGGTGGCAATCAGCCCCAGCATTTT

j_gene: TRBJ1-2
abundance: once
len: 15
d_gene: TRBD1
v_gene: TRBV6-5
CDR3aa: CASSTRTGGPYGYTF
CDR3nt: TGTGCCAGCAGTACCCGGACAGGGGGGCCCTATGGCTACACCTTC

j_gene: TRBJ1-4
abundance: -
len: 14
d_gene: TRBD1
v_gene: TRBV18
CDR3aa: CASSPDRVFEKLFF
CDR3nt: TGTGCCAGCTCACCGGACAGGGTATTTGAAAAACTGTTTTTT

j_gene: TRBJ2-2
abundance: -
len: 16
d_gene: TRBD2
v_gene: TRBV9
CDR3aa: CASSVLASGSRGELFF
CDR3nt: TGTGCCAGCAGCGTACTGGCTAGCGGGAGTAGGGGGGAGCTGTTTTTT

j_gene: TRBJ2-2
abundance: -
len: 16
d_gene: TRBD2
v_gene: TRBV9
CDR3aa: CASSQGLARNTGELFF
CDR3nt: TGTGCCAGCAGCCAGGGACTAGCGAGGAACACCGGGGAGCTGTTTTTT

j_gene: TRBJ2-3
abundance: once
len: 14
d_gene: TRBD2
v_gene: TRBV11-2
CDR3aa: CASSLGLAADTQYF
CDR3nt: TGTGCCAGCAGCTTAGGCCTAGCGGCAGATACGCAGTATTTT

j_gene: TRBJ2-5
abundance: -
len: 14
d_gene: -
v_gene: TRBV28
CDR3aa: CASSGGGVQETQYF
CDR3nt: TGTGCCAGCAGTGGGGGGGGCGTACAAGAGACCCAGTACTTC

j_gene: TRBJ1-5
abundance: -
len: 15
d_gene: -
v_gene: TRBV5-3
CDR3aa: CARSFVFGVNQPQHF
CDR3nt: TGTGCCAGAAGCTTTGTCTTCGGGGTAAATCAGCCCCAGCATTTT

j_gene: TRBJ1-6
abundance: -
len: 15
d_gene: -
v_gene: TRBV5-1
CDR3aa: CASSLEQGQNSPLHF
CDR3nt: TGCGCCAGCAGCTTGGAACAGGGTCAGAATTCACCCCTCCACTTT

j_gene: TRBJ1-4
abundance: -
len: 14
d_gene: -
v_gene: TRBV7-9
CDR3aa: CASSPWEGDEKLFF
CDR3nt: TGTGCCAGCAGCCCCTGGGAAGGGGATGAAAAACTGTTTTTT

j_gene: TRBJ2-3
abundance: -
len: 11
d_gene: -
v_gene: TRBV7-2
CDR3aa: CASTRLGTQYF
CDR3nt: TGTGCCAGCACGCGACTAGGTACGCAGTATTTT

j_gene: TRBJ2-3
abundance: -
len: 13
d_gene: TRBD2
v_gene: TRBV19
CDR3aa: CASSIAGVDTQYF
CDR3nt: TGTGCCAGTAGTATTGCGGGAGTTGATACGCAGTATTTT

j_gene: TRBJ2-3
abundance: -
len: 14
d_gene: TRBD2
v_gene: TRBV5-8
CDR3aa: CASSWTSLTDTQYF
CDR3nt: TGTGCCAGCAGCTGGACTAGCCTCACAGATACGCAGTATTTT

j_gene: TRBJ2-1
abundance: -
len: 14
d_gene: -
v_gene: TRBV18
CDR3aa: CASSPYGSNNEQFF
CDR3nt: TGTGCCAGCTCACCATATGGGAGTAACAATGAGCAGTTCTTC

j_gene: TRBJ1-1
abundance: -
len: 13
d_gene: -
v_gene: TRBV2
CDR3aa: CASRLQQNTEAFF
CDR3nt: TGTGCCAGCAGGTTACAGCAGAACACTGAAGCTTTCTTT

j_gene: TRBJ2-5
abundance: -
len: 13
d_gene: -
v_gene: TRBV29-1
CDR3aa: CSVVMDIQETQYF
CDR3nt: TGCAGCGTCGTTATGGACATACAAGAGACCCAGTACTTC